Presented here are 17 T cell receptor delta chains from one specimen sequenced in a study of gamma-delta chains in newborns, infants, children. TCRdb reanalysed the reads via CATT. The sample lists 9,000 to 9,500 delta-chain clones; 20% to 25% were seen once. The sample consisted of blood. These receptors were collected from a child who was a newborn, infant or young child, either healthy, febrile or measles-vaccinated (not recorded which).

Comments on this clone: A single base separates this from a much larger clone, so it may be a read error. This chain connects TRDV2 to TRDJ1, with a weak D call TRDD3 (7 bases). CDR3 size: 27 residues. CDR1 is GEAIGNYY and CDR2 is EKD in the germline V gene. Trimming shortened V by 1 base and J by 0 bases, and 47 bases separated the two germline ends. In DNA, the CDR3 is TGTGCCTGTGACACGCTGCCGTCCTACTCATCCGGGGATATCGATCCTCCACAGATCTCCTACACCGATAAACTCATCTTT. This codes for CACDTLPSYSSGDIDPPQISYTDKLIF.

Judged by abundance, this clone is medium-sized. This CDR3 is also generated by other DNA sequences in the sample. The chain has TRDV2 and TRDJ1, with TRDD3 matching 10 bases. The V gene's germline CDR1 is GEAIGNYY and CDR2 EKD. The CDR3 runs 17 residues. V trimming: 0 bases; J trimming: 0 bases; junction bases outside the gene matches: 6. The CDR3 sequence is CACDTVPTGGYTDKLIF. The CDR3 bases are TGTGCCTGTGACACCGTACCTACTGGGGGATACACCGATAAACTCATCTTT.

The V gene is TRDV2, the J gene TRDJ1, with TRDD3 identical over 9 bases. The CDR3 loop spans 19 amino acids. The V segment lost 2 bases and the J segment 0 bases; nucleotides outside the gene matches: 15. The germline V gene encodes CDR1 GEAIGNYY and CDR2 EKD. The CDR3 DNA follows: TGTGCCTGTGACATTATACGTACTGGGGGAACGGAAAACACCGATAAACTCATCTTT. Protein: CACDIIRTGGTENTDKLIF.

The genes are TRDV2 and TRDJ1, with 8 bases matching TRDD3. This CDR3 is 19 amino acids long. The ends lost 3 bases at V and 1 base at J; junction bases unmatched: 18. CDR1 is GEAIGNYY and CDR2 is EKD in the germline V gene. The CDR3 region has the DNA TGTGCCTGTGACGCCGTATCGGGACTGGGGATACTTGGCACCGATAAACTCATCTTT. Translation: CACDAVSGLGILGTDKLIF.

This clone was detected a few times. An end of the junction differs from the germline gene, which may be a read error. The chain carries TRDV2 and TRDJ1, with 12 bases aligning to TRDD3. CDR1 GEAIGNYY and CDR2 EKD come from the germline V gene. The CDR3 totals 21 residues. This CDR3 is CACDPLRRLGDTRSATDKLIF. The CDR3 DNA sequence: TGTGCCTGTGACCCCTTACGACGTCTGGGGGATACGAGGTCGGCCACCGACAAACTCATCTTT.

The J gene is TRDJ1, the V gene TRDV2, with a weak D call TRDD3 (5 bases). V lost 0 bases, J lost 1 base, and 8 bases lay in between. The CDR3 has 14 residues. The germline CDR1 and CDR2 sequences are GEAIGNYY and EKD. As DNA, the CDR3 is TGTGCCTGTGACACCGTGGGGAGCACCGATAAACTCATCTTT. Translation gives CACDTVGSTDKLIF.

By share, this clone counts as medium-sized. This chain joins TRDV2 and TRDJ1; a possible D gene is TRDD3 (6 bases). The germline gives CDR1 GEAIGNYY, CDR2 EKD. V was shortened by 4 bases and J by 0 bases, with 14 bases between the two germline ends. This CDR3 has 15 amino acids. CDR3 sequence (DNA): TGTGCCTGTGATTTGACTGGGCTGTACACCGATAAACTCATCTTT. Translation gives CACDLTGLYTDKLIF.

V is TRDV1 and J is TRDJ2; TRDD3 matches at 8 bases. CDR3 length: 14 amino acids. The ends lost 3 bases at V and 3 bases at J; junction bases unmatched: 0. The germline V gene has CDR1 TSWWSYY and CDR2 QGS. The CDR3 reads CALGDWGMTAQLFF. The DNA of the CDR3 is TGTGCTCTTGGGGACTGGGGGATGACAGCACAACTCTTCTTT.

A remark on this clone: One end of the junction varies from germline; a read error may be responsible. The chain has TRDV2 and TRDJ1; D ambiguous. Germline CDR1 and CDR2: GEAIGNYY and EKD. The CDR3 consists of 14 residues. CDR3 coding DNA: TGTGCCGGTGACGCAGCCAGAGACACCGATAAACTCATCTTT. Translated: CAGDAARDTDKLIF.

As for this clone: Just one base apart from a much larger clone, this may be a read error. The J gene is TRDJ3, the V gene TRDV2; 7 bases agree with TRDD3. Per germline, CDR1 GEAIGNYY and CDR2 EKD. J lost 0 bases, V lost 3 bases, and 16 bases had no gene match. This CDR3 spans 21 amino acids. The CDR3 sequence is CACDPPPTGDLSSWDTRQMFF. Written as DNA, the CDR3 is TGTGCCTGTGACCCCCCTCCCACTGGGGACCTAAGCTCCTGGGACACCCGACAGATGTTTTTC.

The rearrangement joins TRDV1 to TRDJ1; a possible D gene is TRDD2 (6 bases). The CDR3 is 19 residues long. Germline V CDR1 and CDR2: TSWWSYY, QGS. V lost 4 bases to trimming and J lost 0 bases, with 24 bases between them. CDR3 loop: CALGGLMSYRGLNTDKLIF. Here the CDR3 DNA reads TGTGCTCTTGGGGGTCTTATGTCCTACCGGGGGTTAAACACCGATAAACTCATCTTT.

The V gene is TRDV1, the J gene TRDJ1; TRDD2 might be the D (8 bases). V shed 11 bases and J shed 12 bases, with 61 bases lying between them. Germline V gives CDR1 TSWWSYY, CDR2 QGS. The length of the CDR3 is 25 residues. The DNA of the CDR3 is TGTGCTAGTGGGGAAATAGGGGCTTCCTACACTCCGTACGGCGGGGGGCAGACGGGAACCGATAACATCATCTTT. Encoded protein: CASGEIGASYTPYGGGQTGTDNIIF.

This clone was counted a few times. The chain has TRDV1 and TRDJ1, with unresolved D. CDR1 is TSWWSYY, CDR2 QGS, per germline. V lost 4 bases and J lost 4, with 13 bases in between. This CDR3 has 14 amino acids. The CDR3 loop is CALGAAPRFDKLIF. The CDR3 nucleotides read TGTGCTCTTGGGGCTGCCCCCAGGTTCGATAAACTCATCTTT.

This clone was seen a few times. The chain carries TRDV2 and TRDJ1, with 11 bases lining up with TRDD3. The germline CDR1 and CDR2 sequences are GEAIGNYY and EKD. The length of the CDR3 is 22 residues. V trimming: 0 bases; J trimming: 2 bases; junction bases outside the gene matches: 22. The CDR3 DNA follows: TGTGCCTGTGACACCGTACTTAAAGCATTGGGGGATACGGGTTTGCAGACCGATAAACTCATCTTT. Encoded protein: CACDTVLKALGDTGLQTDKLIF.

This clone was counted a few times. The chain carries TRDV2 and TRDJ1, with 9 bases fitting TRDD3. Germline CDR1 is GEAIGNYY and CDR2 is EKD. The V segment lost 3 bases and the J segment 0 bases; nucleotides outside the gene matches: 10. The CDR3 covers 17 residues. The CDR3 reads CACDAILGDRYTDKLIF. CDR3 coding DNA: TGTGCCTGTGACGCTATACTGGGGGACCGTTACACCGATAAACTCATCTTT.

On this clone itself: This likely came from a read error, as a far larger clone is one base away. This sequence joins TRDV2 and TRDJ1; 10 bases align to TRDD3. The trim removed 2 bases at V and 3 bases at J, leaving 2 bases unmatched. The CDR3 loop spans 14 amino acids. Germline CDR1 reads GEAIGNYY; CDR2 reads EKD. In DNA, the CDR3 is TGTGCCTGTGACATACTGGGGGATCCCGATAAACTCATCTTT. This encodes CACDILGDPDKLIF.

Remarks on this clone: A far larger clone is a single base away, which makes a read error likely. This chain links TRDV2 with TRDJ1; TRDD3 aligns across 11 bases. V was pared by 1 base and J by 0 bases, with 15 bases of the junction left unmatched. Germline V lookup: CDR1 GEAIGNYY, CDR2 EKD. This CDR3 has 20 amino acids. CDR3 region: CACDTLQPPVLGDNTDKLIF. Written as DNA, the CDR3 is TGTGCCTGTGACACTCTTCAGCCCCCCGTACTGGGGGATAACACCGATAAACTCATCTTT.